This TCR beta chain originates from a study of CD8 T cells in Susac syndrome. With regard to this clonotype: Its antigen is currently unknown.

General study findings and limits: A relatively small number of individuals underwent TCR sequencing and HLA analysis.

The CDR3 sequence is 12 residues long. Germline CDR1 reads SEHNR; CDR2 reads FQNEAQ (reference sequence). V lost 3 bases to trimming and J lost 3 bases, with 6 bases between them. Random hexamers were used to reverse transcribe the RNA input (about 0.5 to 1 ug). Amplification of TCR beta CDR3 across 54 Vbeta and 13 Jbeta was performed with immunoSEQ multiplex PCR. Each CDR3 protein is one row after TCRdb ran MiXCR on the immunoSEQ multiplex PCR reads. Here the sample spans about 180,000 distinct CDR3 sequences, 94% being singletons. The sample was CD4+ T cells from PBMCs. This rearrangement joins TRBV7-9 to TRBJ2-7; unclear D gene. The TCR was taken from a human donor with Susac syndrome. This chain's CDR3 is CASSFLYYEQYF. CDR3 DNA sequence: TGTGCCAGCAGCTTCCTCTACTACGAGCAGTACTTC.